These T cell receptor beta chains were read from a single sample in a study of tumor-infiltrating lymphocytes in primary liver carcinoma. TCRdb re-called the multiplex PCR reads with MiXCR, one entry per CDR3 protein. This sample has fewer than 75,000 distinct CDR3 sequences, with roughly 70% found just once. Sequencing was carried out using liver tumor tissue from sampling region 4. Source of these receptors: a man aged 40-49 years with primary liver carcinoma and hepatitis B virus infection. CDR3s include the opening cysteine and the closing phenylalanine or tryptophan. Fields, in order: D gene, clone size, V gene, J gene, CDR3 protein, CDR3 DNA. The D gene is left open where the match is weak. For some rows the clone size is stated as once, few or many, or as a class when expanded; others skip it.

NA	NA	TRBV12-3/TRBV12-4	TRBJ2-7	CASSPFPISCHEQYF	TGTGCCAGCAGCCCTTTCCCGATCAGTTGCCACGAGCAGTACTTC
TRBD2	many	TRBV4-3	TRBJ2-7	CASSPDRAGGYKQYF	TGCGCCAGCAGCCCCGATCGAGCGGGAGGCTACAAGCAGTACTTC
NA	NA	TRBV6-1	TRBJ2-4	CASGESDPKNIQYF	TGTGCCAGCGGTGAGTCCGACCCCAAAAACATTCAGTACTTC
NA	NA	TRBV7-8	TRBJ2-7	CACNLGLVEEQYF	TGTGCCTGCAACTTGGGCCTGGTGGAGGAGCAGTACTTC
NA	NA	TRBV9	TRBJ1-1	CASSLTETANTEAFF	TGTGCCAGCAGCTTAACCGAGACAGCGAACACTGAAGCTTTCTTT
NA	many	TRBV10-3	TRBJ2-1	CAISSPWNEQFF	TGTGCCATCAGCTCCCCTTGGAATGAGCAGTTCTTC
NA	NA	TRBV9	TRBJ2-5	CASSLRSGLVETQYF	TGTGCCAGCAGCCTTAGGTCAGGGTTGGTGGAGACCCAGTACTTC
NA	NA	TRBV7-9	TRBJ2-7	CASRWASTLNYEQYF	TGTGCCAGCAGATGGGCGAGCACGCTTAACTACGAGCAGTACTTC
NA	NA	TRBV29-1	TRBJ2-1	CSARRVGNEQFF	TGCAGTGCCCGCCGAGTGGGGAATGAGCAGTTCTTC
NA	NA	TRBV5-5	TRBJ2-1	CASSYQTNGTYNEQFF	TGTGCCAGTAGCTATCAGACTAACGGGACATACAATGAGCAGTTCTTC
NA	NA	TRBV6-2/TRBV6-3	TRBJ1-5	CASTSDCYSNQPQHF	TGTGCCAGCACTTCGGACTGTTATAGCAATCAGCCCCAGCATTTT
NA	NA	TRBV5-6	TRBJ1-1	CASSLEKVTSTEAIF	TGTGCCAGCAGCTTGGAGAAGGTTACGAGCACTGAAGCTATCTTT
TRBD2	NA	TRBV11-2	TRBJ2-7	CASSQEPAGGDEQYF	TGTGCCAGCAGCCAAGAACCAGCGGGAGGCGACGAGCAGTACTTC
NA	NA	TRBV12-3/TRBV12-4	TRBJ1-2	CASRTRDSIGYGYTF	TGTGCCAGCAGAACGCGAGACTCGATAGGCTATGGCTACACCTTC
TRBD1	once	TRBV30	TRBJ1-2	CAWTWDRLIYTF	TGTGCCTGGACCTGGGACAGGCTCATCTACACCTTC
NA	NA	TRBV12-3/TRBV12-4	TRBJ2-2	CASRTDSPNKGELFF	TGTGCCAGCAGGACCGATAGCCCTAACAAGGGGGAGCTGTTTTTT